This TCR beta chain appears in the sequencing data of a study of tumor-infiltrating lymphocytes in primary liver carcinoma. This clonotype was picked up a small number of times. The blood RNA (from unsorted whole blood) was obtained, and germline DNA was also extracted. Chronic HBV infection, which was untreated, was present in the patients. The input was around 530 ng total RNA; TCR beta cDNA was made from it with a constant-region primer. ARM-PCR, slightly modified, supplied the TCR beta libraries through three nested multiplex PCR rounds. In TCRdb, the multiplex PCR reads were re-called with MiXCR into one record per CDR3 protein. The repertoire holds roughly 330,000 distinct CDR3 sequences, with almost 65% as singletons. The sample taken for sequencing was peripheral blood. This receptor was taken from a man in his forties with primary liver carcinoma and hepatitis B virus infection.

Here the CDR3 reads CASSLGQTTDTQYF. The CDR3 coding sequence is TGCGCCAGCAGCTTGGGACAGACCACAGATACGCAGTATTTT. The chain is built from TRBV5-1 and TRBJ2-3; tentative D call: TRBD1 (5 bases). V was trimmed by 0 bases and J by 2 bases, leaving 7 bases between them. The CDR3 has 14 residues. CDR1 SGHRS and CDR2 YFSETQ come from the germline V gene.